The subject of this entry is one TCR beta chain. Its antigen remains unidentified. This entry comes from a study of response to subunit inactivated influenza vaccine. Notes on the study in general: A suggestion made by the authors is that each seasonal influenza vaccination recruits few new T cells.

Germline trimming cut 4 bases from V and 3 bases from J; bases unmatched to any gene: 8. The CDR3 sequence is 15 residues long. Germline CDR1 SGDLS, CDR2 YYNGEE. TCRdb ran MiXCR on the RT-PCR reads and lists one entry per CDR3 protein. The repertoire holds around 570,000 distinct CDR3 sequences, around 11% seen once, with approximately 9.9% in the top ten. In addition, the sample was reused for a study of T cells expressing NK-cell markers. That study adds: It was by 5'RACE template switching with UMIs that TCR beta cDNA was made. Sorted CD3+CD56-NKG2C+, CD3+CD56+NKG2C- and CD3+CD56+NKG2C+ T cells were the source of the TCR beta repertoires. Seven of the eight sequenced donors were classified as HCMV-seropositive, and one was classified as seronegative. Anti-gamma-delta TCR antibody use in several experiments restricted sorting to alpha-beta TCR T cells.

The receptor was isolated from a man in his fifties who received an inactivated influenza vaccine. The input for sequencing was PBMCs from blood, taken on the day of vaccination. The chain uses TRBV9 and TRBJ2-3, with 7 bases matching TRBD1. The CDR3 reads CASSNRDRETDTQYF. As DNA, the CDR3 is TGTGCCAGCAGCAACCGGGACAGAGAGACAGATACGCAGTATTTT.